The 9 T cell receptor beta chains given below trace back to one sample, sequenced in a study of T cell responses to AZD1222 COVID-19 vaccine. Sequenced by immunoSEQ multiplex PCR; TCRdb stores in-frame clones only, minus some. The profile shows around 88,000 clones, around nine tenths of them singletons. Sequencing was performed on peripheral blood, taken on day 0 of MenACWY control vaccination. Receptors were obtained from an adult in good health.

This sequence joins TRBV6-6 and TRBJ1-2; TRBD1 is a possible D gene (5 bases). The V end lost 6 bases, the J end lost 3 bases, and 26 bases lay between the germline ends. The germline V gene encodes CDR1 MNHNY and CDR2 SVGAGI (reference sequence). The CDR3 has 18 amino acids. The CDR3 coding sequence is TGTGCCAGCAGCCGACCGGACACCCAGGAGGTGAACTACTATGGCTACACCTTC. This gives the protein CASSRPDTQEVNYYGYTF.

This clone was recorded only once. The J gene is TRBJ2-3, the V gene TRBV5-6; 9 nucleotides line up with TRBD2. J lost 0 bases, V lost 3 bases, and 8 bases had no gene match. There are 17 residues in the CDR3. Germline assignment: CDR1 SGHDT and CDR2 YYEEEE. CDR3 coding DNA: TGTGCCAGCAGCTACCCGAAGCGGGGGGTGAGCACAGATACGCAGTATTTT. This gives the protein CASSYPKRGVSTDTQYF.

This clone was detected only once. The V call is TRBV7-8, the J call TRBJ2-7, with TRBD1 as a possible D gene (5 bases). CDR3 size: 13 residues. CDR1 and CDR2 from the germline V gene are SGHVS and FQNEAQ. Trimming pared 6 bases from V and 5 bases from J, leaving 14 bases between. The CDR3 region has the DNA TGTGCCAGCAGACCCCCAGGGCCAAACGAGCAGTACTTC. It codes for CASRPPGPNEQYF.

CDR3: CASSLKRVNTEAFF. CDR3 DNA: TGTGCCAGCAGCTTGAAAAGGGTGAACACTGAAGCTTTCTTT. The J gene is TRBJ1-1, the V gene TRBV7-2; no definite D call. In germline, CDR1 is SGHTA, CDR2 FQGNSA. The CDR3 is 14 amino acids. V was trimmed by 3 bases and J by 0 bases, leaving 8 bases between them.

V and J are TRBV12-3 or TRBV12-4 and TRBJ2-5, with a weak D call TRBD2 (5 bases). V lost 6 bases, J lost 2 bases, and 10 bases lay in between. The length of the CDR3 is 13 residues. The CDR3 region has the DNA TGTGCCAGCAGCCGACGGGAACAAGAGACCCAGTACTTC. Translated, it gives CASSRREQETQYF.

This clone was counted once. This chain links TRBV12-3 or TRBV12-4 with TRBJ1-4; TRBD1 agrees at 7 bases. The ends lost 9 bases at V and 7 bases at J; junction bases unmatched: 8. This CDR3 comprises 13 residues. CDR3 residues: CASTQAGGEKLFF. The CDR3 DNA reads as TGTGCCAGTACCCAAGCAGGGGGTGAAAAACTGTTTTTT.

The gene calls are TRBV18 and TRBJ2-1; the D gene could be TRBD1 or TRBD2 (5 bases each). Germline lookup yields CDR1 KGHSH and CDR2 LQKENI. V dropped 8 bases and J dropped 3 bases, with 14 bases sitting between them. CDR3 length: 14 residues. CDR3 region: CASTRSGGYNEQFF. DNA for the CDR3: TGTGCCAGCACCCGGTCTGGGGGCTACAATGAGCAGTTCTTC.

The chain joins TRBV5-1 to TRBJ2-1, with D possibly being TRBD1 (5 bases). Trimming removed 3 bases from V and 10 bases from J, with 8 bases in between. The CDR3 has 11 residues. Germline lookup yields CDR1 SGHRS and CDR2 YFSETQ. The CDR3 is CASSSWTEQFF. The DNA of the CDR3 is TGCGCCAGCAGCTCCTGGACAGAGCAGTTCTTC.

V is TRBV27 and J is TRBJ1-4; 8 nucleotides match TRBD1. The CDR3 is 15 amino acids. Per germline, CDR1 MNHEY and CDR2 SMNVEV (reference sequence). Trimming at V came to 5 bases and at J to 2 bases, leaving 4 bases not matched to a gene. The CDR3 region has the DNA TGTGCCAGCAGTCTCCGACAGGGGACTAATGAAAAACTGTTTTTT. Its protein is CASSLRQGTNEKLFF.